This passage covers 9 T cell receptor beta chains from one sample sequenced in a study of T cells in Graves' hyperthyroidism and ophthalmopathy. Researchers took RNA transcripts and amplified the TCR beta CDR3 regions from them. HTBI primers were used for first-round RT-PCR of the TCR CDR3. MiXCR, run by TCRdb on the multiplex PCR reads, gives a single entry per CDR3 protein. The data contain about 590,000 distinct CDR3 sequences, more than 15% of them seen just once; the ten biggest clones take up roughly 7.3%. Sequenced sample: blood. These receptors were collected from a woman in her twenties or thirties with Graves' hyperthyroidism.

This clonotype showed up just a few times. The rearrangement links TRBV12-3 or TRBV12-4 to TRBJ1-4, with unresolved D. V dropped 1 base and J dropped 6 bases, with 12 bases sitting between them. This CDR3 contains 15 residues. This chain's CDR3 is CASSLGTTADEKLFF. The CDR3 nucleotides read TGTGCCAGCAGTTTAGGGACCACGGCCGATGAAAAACTGTTTTTT.

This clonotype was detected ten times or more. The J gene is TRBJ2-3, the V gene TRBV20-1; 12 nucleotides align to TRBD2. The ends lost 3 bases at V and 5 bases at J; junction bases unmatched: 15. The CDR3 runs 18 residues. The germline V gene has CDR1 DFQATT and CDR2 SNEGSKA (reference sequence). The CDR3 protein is CSASSSSGRALDLDTQYF. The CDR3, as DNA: TGCAGTGCTAGCTCGTCTAGCGGGAGGGCCTTGGATTTAGATACGCAGTATTTT.

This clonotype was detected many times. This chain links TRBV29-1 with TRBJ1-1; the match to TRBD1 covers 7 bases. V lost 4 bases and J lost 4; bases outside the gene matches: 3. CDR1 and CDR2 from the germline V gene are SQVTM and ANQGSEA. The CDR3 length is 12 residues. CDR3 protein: CSVGPGGTEAFF. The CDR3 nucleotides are TGCAGCGTTGGACCAGGGGGCACTGAAGCTTTCTTT.

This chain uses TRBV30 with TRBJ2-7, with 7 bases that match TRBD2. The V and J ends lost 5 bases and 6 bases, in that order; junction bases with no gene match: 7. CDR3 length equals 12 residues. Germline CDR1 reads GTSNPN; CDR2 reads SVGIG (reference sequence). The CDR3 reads CAWAGVGGEQYF. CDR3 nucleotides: TGTGCCTGGGCGGGAGTGGGTGGCGAGCAGTACTTC.

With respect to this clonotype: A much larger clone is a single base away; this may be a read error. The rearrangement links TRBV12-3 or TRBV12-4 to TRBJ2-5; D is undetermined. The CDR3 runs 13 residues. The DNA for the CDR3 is TGTGCCAGCGGTTTAGACCGCGTTGAGACCCAGTACTTC. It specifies CASGLDRVETQYF.

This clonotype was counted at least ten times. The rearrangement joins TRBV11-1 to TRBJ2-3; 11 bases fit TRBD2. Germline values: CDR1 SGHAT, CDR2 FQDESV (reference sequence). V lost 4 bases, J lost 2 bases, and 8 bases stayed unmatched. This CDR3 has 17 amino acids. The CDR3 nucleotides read TGTGCCAGCAGCTCAGCTCGACTAGCGGGACTCACAGATACGCAGTATTTT. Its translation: CASSSARLAGLTDTQYF.

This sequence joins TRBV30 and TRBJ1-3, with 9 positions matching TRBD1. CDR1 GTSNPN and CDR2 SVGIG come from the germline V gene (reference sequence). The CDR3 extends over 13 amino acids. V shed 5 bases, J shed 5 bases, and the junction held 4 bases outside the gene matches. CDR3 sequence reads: CAWGQGTRNTIYF. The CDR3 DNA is TGTGCCTGGGGACAGGGGACACGAAACACCATATATTTT.

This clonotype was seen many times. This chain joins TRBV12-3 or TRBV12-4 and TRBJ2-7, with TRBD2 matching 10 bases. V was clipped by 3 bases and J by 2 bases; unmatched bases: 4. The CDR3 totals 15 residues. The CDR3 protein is CASSFGLAEPYEQYF. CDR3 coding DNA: TGTGCCAGCAGTTTTGGACTAGCGGAACCCTACGAGCAGTACTTC.

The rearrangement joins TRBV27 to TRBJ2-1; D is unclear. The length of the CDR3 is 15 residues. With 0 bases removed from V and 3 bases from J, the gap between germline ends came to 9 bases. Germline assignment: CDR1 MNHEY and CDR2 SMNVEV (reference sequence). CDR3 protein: CASSLSRTYYNEQFF. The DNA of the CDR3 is TGTGCCAGCAGTTTATCTCGGACCTACTACAATGAGCAGTTCTTC.